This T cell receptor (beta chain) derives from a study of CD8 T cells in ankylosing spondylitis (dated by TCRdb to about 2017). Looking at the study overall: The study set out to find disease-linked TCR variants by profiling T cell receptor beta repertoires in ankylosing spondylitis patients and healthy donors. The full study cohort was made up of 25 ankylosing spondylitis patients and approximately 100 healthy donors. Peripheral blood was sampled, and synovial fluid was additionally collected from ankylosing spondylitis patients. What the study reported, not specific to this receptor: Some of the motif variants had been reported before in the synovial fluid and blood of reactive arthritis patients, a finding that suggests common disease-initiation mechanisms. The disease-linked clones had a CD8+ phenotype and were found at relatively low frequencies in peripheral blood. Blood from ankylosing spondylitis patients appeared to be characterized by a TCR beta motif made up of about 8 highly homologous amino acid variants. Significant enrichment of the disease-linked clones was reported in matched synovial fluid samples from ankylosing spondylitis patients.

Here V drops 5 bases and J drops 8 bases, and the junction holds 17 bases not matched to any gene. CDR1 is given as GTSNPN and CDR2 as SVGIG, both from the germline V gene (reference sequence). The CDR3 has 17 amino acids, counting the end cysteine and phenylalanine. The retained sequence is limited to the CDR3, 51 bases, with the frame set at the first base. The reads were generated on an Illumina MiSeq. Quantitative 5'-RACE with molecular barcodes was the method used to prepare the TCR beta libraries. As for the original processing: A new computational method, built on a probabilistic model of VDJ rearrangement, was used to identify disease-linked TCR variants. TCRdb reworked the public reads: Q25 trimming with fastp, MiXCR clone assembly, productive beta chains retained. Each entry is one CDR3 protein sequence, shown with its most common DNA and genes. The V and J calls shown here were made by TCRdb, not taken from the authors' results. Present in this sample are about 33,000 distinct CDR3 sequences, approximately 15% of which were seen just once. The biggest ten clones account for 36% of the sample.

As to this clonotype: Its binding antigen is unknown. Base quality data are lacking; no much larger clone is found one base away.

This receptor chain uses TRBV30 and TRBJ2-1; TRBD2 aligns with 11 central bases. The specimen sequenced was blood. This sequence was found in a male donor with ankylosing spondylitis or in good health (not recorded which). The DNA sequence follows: TGTGCCTGGTCCCTGACAGGGGGTAGCGGGGGGGACCATGAGCAGTTCTTC. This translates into CAWSLTGGSGGDHEQFF.